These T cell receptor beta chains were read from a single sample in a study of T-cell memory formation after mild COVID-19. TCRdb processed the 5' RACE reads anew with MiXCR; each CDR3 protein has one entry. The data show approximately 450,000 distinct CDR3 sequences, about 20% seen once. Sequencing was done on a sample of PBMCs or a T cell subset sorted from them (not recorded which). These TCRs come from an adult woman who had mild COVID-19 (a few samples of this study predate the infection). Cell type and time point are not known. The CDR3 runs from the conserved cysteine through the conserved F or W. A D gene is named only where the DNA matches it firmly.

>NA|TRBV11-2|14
CASSLVDTNYEQYF
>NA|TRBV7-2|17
CASSLADSSPLNEKLFF
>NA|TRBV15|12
CATSKWGSEAFF
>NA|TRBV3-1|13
CASSPPWAYEQYF
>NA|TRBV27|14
CASGEAGASEKLFF
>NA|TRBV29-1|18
CSVEGGDRAIRSTDTQYF
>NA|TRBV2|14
CASRSSWVTGELFF
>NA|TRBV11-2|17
CASSFVPGALAKNIQYF
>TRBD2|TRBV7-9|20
CASSRYHGLAGVSKGYEQYF
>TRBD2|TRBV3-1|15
CASSRSGGAYNEQFF
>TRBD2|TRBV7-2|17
CASSPRTSGMISYEQYF
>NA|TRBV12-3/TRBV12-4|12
CASSFSTKRAFF
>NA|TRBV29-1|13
CIVREGSGNTIYF
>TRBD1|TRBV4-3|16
CASSRGGGTENEKLFF
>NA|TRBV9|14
CASSVSWGSQPQHF
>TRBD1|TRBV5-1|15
CASSPDRASGGELFF
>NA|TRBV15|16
CATSTVGGGGTGELSF
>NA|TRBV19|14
CASTPQGSTDTQYF
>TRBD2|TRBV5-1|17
CASSFPLAGELTGELFF
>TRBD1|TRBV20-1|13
CSARPRTGQGYTF
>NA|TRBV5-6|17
CASSLEWLLTSTDTQYF
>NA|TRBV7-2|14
CASSYGLGTGELFF
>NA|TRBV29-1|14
CSVGGGGSNQPQHF
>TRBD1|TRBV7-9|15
CASSTGTGNTGELFF
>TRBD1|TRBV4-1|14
CASSHRQGDNEQFF
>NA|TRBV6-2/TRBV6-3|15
CATQPAGPAQETQYF
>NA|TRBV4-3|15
CASSLSTDSGNTIYF
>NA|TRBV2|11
CANGQGREQYF
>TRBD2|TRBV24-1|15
CATSDGLAVDNEQFF
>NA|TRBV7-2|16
CASSSSSGGAIYEQYF